The source of this T cell receptor beta chain is a study of T cell responses to AZD1222 COVID-19 vaccine. Broader study findings: There were mostly white British donors and more females than males, and clonal diversity was possibly underestimated. Of spike-specific TCRs, nearly half reportedly target regions left unmutated in variants. There were repertoire samples only from the period after the peak T cell response.

Remarks on this clone: Its cognate antigen is unknown.

Germline loops: CDR1 DFQATT, CDR2 SNEGSKA (reference sequence). Trimming took 3 bases from V and 7 from J, leaving 15 bases between them. This CDR3 has 13 amino acids. Repertoires were generated with immunoSEQ multiplex PCR, while TCRdb's copy carries only in-frame clones and drops some. The table lists about 210,000 clones, approximately 92% of them singletons, with 1% to 1.5% in the top ten. This sequence was found in an adult in good health. Here the sequenced sample was peripheral blood, taken on day 0 of AZD1222 vaccination. V is TRBV20-1 and J is TRBJ1-2; TRBD1 might be the D (6 bases). Written as DNA, the CDR3 is TGCAGTGCTAGTGTCGGGGGCGACAGTGGCTACACCTTC. It yields the protein CSASVGGDSGYTF.